This T cell receptor beta chain derives from a study of blood T cell repertoires in COVID-19. Study as a whole: Nucleic acid was either cDNA or gDNA, and it came from T cells, B-cell-depleted T cells, or PBMCs.

Per the germline V gene, CDR1 is LNHDA and CDR2 is SQIVND (reference sequence). J gave up 5 bases and V 3 bases, and 5 bases lay outside the gene matches. The CDR3 runs to 14 residues. The repertoire was sequenced with immunoSEQ multiplex PCR; TCRdb's copy has only in-frame clones and lacks some. The sample consists of about 300,000 clones, around nine tenths of them appearing once. The sequencing input was peripheral blood. The rearrangement uses TRBV19 and TRBJ2-5; 8 bases match TRBD1. The receptor was isolated from a man between 70 and 80 years old with acute or convalescent COVID-19. The CDR3 loop reads CASSMRQGQETQYF. CDR3 sequence (DNA): TGTGCCAGTAGTATGAGACAGGGGCAGGAGACCCAGTACTTC.